The 10 T cell receptor beta chains presented below share a single source sample, sequenced in a study of cytotoxic CD8 clonotypes in ibrutinib-treated CLL. Method: immunoSEQ multiplex PCR; TCRdb's copy keeps in-frame clones and lacks some. Of around 70,000 clones listed, 90% were seen once; the top ten hold 3.1%. The sample was PBMCs, taken after 12 months of ibrutinib treatment. The source of these receptors is a human donor with chronic lymphocytic leukemia.

The chain employs TRBV7-8 and TRBJ2-7, with no clear D. This CDR3 spans 13 amino acids. Trimming left V 7 bases short and J 4 bases short, with 14 bases between. The germline CDR1 and CDR2 sequences are SGHVS and FQNEAQ. CDR3 DNA sequence: TGTGCCAGCATCGGAAGTGCTGGATACGAGCAGTACTTC. It codes for CASIGSAGYEQYF. The variable domain in full, completed from reference TRBV7-8 and TRBJ2-7, reads GAGVSQSPRYKVAKRGQDVALRCDPISGHVSLFWYQQALGQGPEFLTYFQNEAQLDKSGLPSDRFFAERPEGSVSTLKIQRTQQEDSAVYLCASIGSAGYEQYFGPGTRLTVT.

This chain links TRBV6-4 with TRBJ2-2; TRBD2 aligns across 11 bases. Germline trimming cut 3 bases from V and 3 bases from J; bases unmatched to any gene: 0. Germline CDR1 is MRHNA and CDR2 is SNTAGT. The length of the CDR3 is 15 residues. CDR3 nucleotide sequence: TGTGCCAGCAGTGAGGGACTAGCGGACACCGGGGAGCTGTTTTTT. Amino acids: CASSEGLADTGELFF.

The V call is TRBV4-2, the J call TRBJ1-1; D is unresolved. The CDR3 sequence is 14 residues long. V lost 0 bases and J lost 7, with 12 bases in between. Per the germline V gene, CDR1 is LGHNA and CDR2 is YNFKEQ. This chain's CDR3 is CASSQDRRHGEAFF. The DNA for the CDR3 is TGTGCCAGCAGCCAAGACAGGAGGCATGGTGAAGCTTTCTTT.

This sequence joins TRBV11-2 and TRBJ2-1, with 15 nucleotides matching TRBD2. The germline CDR1 and CDR2 sequences are SGHAT and FQNNGV. Trimming at V came to 0 bases and at J to 6 bases, leaving 0 bases not matched to a gene. This CDR3 spans 16 amino acids. In nucleotides, the CDR3 is TGTGCCAGCAGCTTAGAGGGACTAGCGGGAGGCAATGAGCAGTTCTTC. The encoded protein is CASSLEGLAGGNEQFF. Full variable domain (rest looked up from reference TRBV11-2 and TRBJ2-1): EAGVAQSPRYKIIEKRQSVAFWCNPISGHATLYWYQQILGQGPKLLIQFQNNGVVDDSQLPKDRFSAERLKGVDSTLKIQPAKLEDSAVYLCASSLEGLAGGNEQFFGPGTRLTVL.

The chain couples TRBV29-1 to TRBJ1-3, with TRBD1 as a possible D gene (5 bases). This CDR3 contains 12 residues. CDR1 is SQVTM, CDR2 ANQGSEA, per germline. The V end lost 4 bases, the J end lost 8 bases, and 12 bases lay between the germline ends. The CDR3 sequence: CSVGDPFYTIYF. CDR3 coding DNA: TGCAGCGTTGGGGACCCATTCTACACCATATATTTT.

V and J are TRBV27 and TRBJ2-5; 9 bases are a match to TRBD1. Per germline, CDR1 MNHEY and CDR2 SMNVEV (reference sequence). This CDR3 comprises 15 residues. The junction had 6 bases not matched to a gene; V was cut back by 2 bases and J by 5 bases. CDR3 sequence (DNA): TGTGCCAGCAGTTTAATGACAGGGGGTCGGGAGACCCAGTACTTC. Its translation is CASSLMTGGRETQYF.

V and J are TRBV7-6 and TRBJ2-2; D gene unclear. Deletions cut 4 bases from V and 6 bases from J, with 9 bases between. Germline CDR1 SGHVS, CDR2 FNYEAQ. This CDR3 spans 13 amino acids. The DNA for the CDR3 is TGTGCCAGCAGCTGGGTCGGTGCCGGGGAGCTGTTTTTT. This codes for CASSWVGAGELFF.

The rearrangement joins TRBV11-2 to TRBJ1-2; D is ambiguous. CDR3 length: 16 residues. Per germline, CDR1 SGHAT and CDR2 FQNNGV. Trimming took 4 bases from V and 0 from J, leaving 15 bases between them. CDR3 in DNA: TGTGCCAGCAGCTCCTCCCCCGGGTTAGCTAACTATGGCTACACCTTC. It is translated as CASSSSPGLANYGYTF.

The V gene is TRBV30, the J gene TRBJ2-3; maybe TRBD1 (5 bases). The germline gives CDR1 GTSNPN, CDR2 SVGIG (reference sequence). The CDR3 extends over 11 amino acids. Trimming removed 5 bases from V and 2 bases from J, with 5 bases in between. The CDR3 region has the DNA TGTGCCTGGGGGGCCACAGATACGCAGTATTTT. Amino acid sequence: CAWGATDTQYF. The full variable domain, in which reference TRBV30 and TRBJ2-3 provide the parts outside the CDR3, is SQTIHQWPATLVQPVGSPLSLECTVEGTSNPNLYWYRQAAGRGLQLLFYSVGIGQISSEVPQNLSASRPQDRQFILSSKKLLLSDSGFYLCAWGATDTQYFGPGTRLTVL.

The rearrangement joins TRBV11-3 to TRBJ2-7; maybe TRBD1 (6 bases). CDR1 and CDR2 (germline): SGHNT, YENEEA. The CDR3 covers 14 residues. V lost 6 bases to trimming and J lost 3 bases, with 15 bases between them. The DNA of the CDR3 is TGTGCCAGCAGAATGAGAGGGGGTGGCTACGAGCAGTACTTC. This sequence encodes CASRMRGGGYEQYF.